The rows below give T cell receptor beta chains drawn from one sample of a study of shared clonotypes between healthy human individuals. This table comes from immunoSEQ multiplex PCR, and its TCRdb copy is limited to in-frame clones, with some not included. The sample has roughly 2.4 million clones, more than 90% seen once. Sequencing was performed on naive CD4+ T cells sorted from blood. These receptors originate from a man aged 18 to 35 in good health. Each CDR3 is given with its conserved first and last residue. Part of the rows lack a size; the others show once, few, many or a class for expanded clones.

abundance,len,j_gene,v_gene,CDR3aa
-,14,TRBJ2-1,TRBV6-5,CASSYSIAGDEQFF
-,16,TRBJ2-5,TRBV5-4,CASSLSGRLRQETQYF
-,12,TRBJ2-7,TRBV5-1,CASSGSSYEQYF
-,18,TRBJ2-1,TRBV5-6,CASSSPSGRTLRYNEQFF
-,14,TRBJ2-3,TRBV6-1,CASAASGGTDTQYF
-,12,TRBJ2-4,TRBV6-1,CASSAGAAIQYF
-,13,TRBJ2-7,TRBV5-1,CASSYGSSYEQYF
-,18,TRBJ1-6,TRBV7-8,CASRSLGNAGQVVSPLHF
once,12,TRBJ2-7,TRBV30,CAWAGFSYEQYF
once,15,TRBJ1-6,TRBV7-8,CASSLEVLYNSPLHF
-,16,TRBJ2-2,TRBV5-1,CASSLGDRWGTGELFF
-,13,TRBJ2-7,TRBV19,CASSNQDTLEQYF
-,17,TRBJ1-3,TRBV28,CASSLGGVRDSGNTIYF
-,12,TRBJ1-2,TRBV6-5,CASRSDTYGYTF
-,16,TRBJ2-5,TRBV30,CAWSVRGNPYQETQYF
-,15,TRBJ2-5,TRBV6-1,CASSEGGTVQETQYF
-,15,TRBJ1-6,TRBV14,CASSQGTAYNSPLHF
-,16,TRBJ2-6,TRBV7-2,CASSFLAKSGANVLTF
-,13,TRBJ1-1,TRBV5-1,CASSLVADTEAFF
-,15,TRBJ1-6,TRBV19,CASSISPSGNSPLHF
few,15,TRBJ1-5,TRBV4-2,CASSQDYRSNQPQHF
once,15,TRBJ1-5,TRBV30,CAWSSGTAHGQPQHF
-,15,TRBJ1-2,TRBV6-5,CASRRGAKLNYGYTF
-,16,TRBJ1-3,TRBV2,CASKRGLLESGNTIYF
-,14,TRBJ1-2,TRBV2,CASQAEVVNYGYTF
-,13,TRBJ1-6,TRBV29-1,CSVGHDLNSPLHF
few,13,TRBJ2-1,TRBV5-1,CASSFFREGEQFF
few,12,TRBJ1-5,TRBV30,CAWSVNNQPQHF
-,15,TRBJ2-7,TRBV11-2,CASSLESGLYYEQYF
-,15,TRBJ1-1,TRBV5-1,CASSLEGTGASEAFF
-,14,TRBJ2-1,TRBV2,CASRGLAAYNEQFF
-,16,TRBJ2-2,TRBV7-9,CASSPRGTVNTGELFF
-,13,TRBJ1-2,TRBV5-1,CASSLDGNYGYTF
-,13,TRBJ1-5,TRBV2,CASNGDSNQPQHF
-,14,TRBJ1-4,TRBV5-1,CASSPGPWDEKLFF
-,11,TRBJ2-7,TRBV10-3,CAISHSYEQYF
-,14,TRBJ1-1,TRBV5-1,CASSFLLSGTEAFF
-,16,TRBJ1-5,TRBV28,CASRREGVRNNQPQHF
once,18,TRBJ1-4,TRBV5-3,CARSLGRSGPRSQPELFF
-,14,TRBJ2-7,TRBV5-1,CASSLDSFSYEQYF
-,14,TRBJ2-7,TRBV6-5,CASSYSWGPYEQYF